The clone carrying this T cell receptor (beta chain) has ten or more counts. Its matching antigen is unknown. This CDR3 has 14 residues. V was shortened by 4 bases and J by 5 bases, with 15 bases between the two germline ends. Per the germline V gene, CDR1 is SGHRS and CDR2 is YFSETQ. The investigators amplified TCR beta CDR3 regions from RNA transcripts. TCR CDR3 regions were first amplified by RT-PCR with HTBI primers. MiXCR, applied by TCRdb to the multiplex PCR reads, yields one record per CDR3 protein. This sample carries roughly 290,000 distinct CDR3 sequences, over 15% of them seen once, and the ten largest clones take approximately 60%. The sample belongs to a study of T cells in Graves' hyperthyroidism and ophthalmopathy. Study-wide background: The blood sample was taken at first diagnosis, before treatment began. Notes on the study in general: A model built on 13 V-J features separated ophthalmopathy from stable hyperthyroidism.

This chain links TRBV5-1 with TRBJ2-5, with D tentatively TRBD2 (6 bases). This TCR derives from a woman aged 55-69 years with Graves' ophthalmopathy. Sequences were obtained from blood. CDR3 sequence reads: CASSEAAGSETQYF. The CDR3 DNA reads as TGCGCCAGCAGCGAGGCCGCGGGATCGGAGACCCAGTACTTC. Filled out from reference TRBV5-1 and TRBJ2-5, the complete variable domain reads KAGVTQTPRYLIKTRGQQVTLSCSPISGHRSVSWYQQTPGQGLQFLFEYFSETQRNKGNFPGRFSGRQFSNSRSEMNVSTLELGDSALYLCASSEAAGSETQYFGPGTRLLVL.